This TCR beta chain was captured by sequencing in a study of cytomegalovirus exposure and HLA in healthy donors. Assay used: immunoSEQ multiplex PCR; TCRdb lists only in-frame clones, some missing. This table holds some 200,000 clones, roughly 84% found once. V lost 0 bases, J lost 3 bases, and 5 bases stayed unmatched. Germline values: CDR1 SGHRS, CDR2 YFSETQ. There are 16 residues in the CDR3. The chain carries TRBV5-1 and TRBJ2-1; 8 bases are a match to TRBD2. The receptor was isolated from a woman aged 25 to 39 in good health and CMV-seropositive. Sample: PBMCs. CDR3 residues: CASSLVAAGVYNEQFF. CDR3 sequence (DNA): TGCGCCAGCAGCTTGGTAGCAGCGGGAGTCTACAATGAGCAGTTCTTC.